Listed below are T cell receptor beta chains from one sample, sequenced in a study of CD8+ T cells in alopecia areata. TCRdb keeps only in-frame clones here, not all; method: immunoSEQ multiplex PCR. The table records fewer than 200,000 clones, around 58% of them present only once. The sequencing here drew on CD8+ T cells sorted from blood, taken at week 24, from a patient treated with tofacitinib. The source is a human donor with alopecia areata. CDR3s include the opening cysteine and the closing phenylalanine or tryptophan. The D gene is left open where the match is weak. Size tells how often a clone was seen (once, few, many) or the class of an expanded clone, and some rows leave it out.

d_call: TRBD1
v_call: TRBV25-1
j_call: TRBJ1-5
clone_size: NA
cdr3_aa: CASRDRGNQPQHF
cdr3_nt: TGTGCCAGCCGAGACAGGGGGAATCAGCCCCAGCATTTT

d_call: NA
v_call: TRBV6-1
j_call: TRBJ1-1
clone_size: NA
cdr3_aa: CASSEFVGYEAFF
cdr3_nt: TGTGCCAGCAGTGAATTCGTTGGGTACGAAGCTTTCTTT

d_call: NA
v_call: TRBV20-1
j_call: TRBJ2-1
clone_size: few
cdr3_aa: CSALNQGKQFF
cdr3_nt: TGCAGTGCCCTCAATCAGGGAAAGCAGTTCTTC

d_call: NA
v_call: TRBV13
j_call: TRBJ1-2
clone_size: once
cdr3_aa: CASSLRQGTDGYTF
cdr3_nt: TGTGCCAGCAGCTTACGGCAGGGGACGGATGGCTACACCTTC

d_call: NA
v_call: TRBV27
j_call: TRBJ1-6
clone_size: NA
cdr3_aa: CASSLSVGPGGRPLHF
cdr3_nt: TGTGCCAGCAGTTTATCGGTCGGACCGGGAGGGAGGCCCCTCCACTTT

d_call: NA
v_call: TRBV25-1
j_call: TRBJ1-1
clone_size: NA
cdr3_aa: CASSDYGYEAFF
cdr3_nt: TGTGCCAGCAGTGACTACGGGTATGAAGCTTTCTTT

d_call: TRBD2
v_call: TRBV27
j_call: TRBJ2-3
clone_size: once
cdr3_aa: CASSLTRGADTQYF
cdr3_nt: TGTGCCAGCAGTTTAACCCGGGGGGCAGATACGCAGTATTTT

d_call: NA
v_call: TRBV7-2
j_call: TRBJ2-3
clone_size: NA
cdr3_aa: CASRGYPMTDTQYF
cdr3_nt: TGTGCCAGCAGGGGTTATCCGATGACAGATACGCAGTATTTT

d_call: NA
v_call: TRBV4-1
j_call: TRBJ1-5
clone_size: once
cdr3_aa: CASSPGQYSNQPQHF
cdr3_nt: TGCGCCAGCAGCCCTGGACAGTATAGCAATCAGCCCCAGCATTTT

d_call: NA
v_call: TRBV11-2
j_call: TRBJ1-5
clone_size: few
cdr3_aa: CASSDGWGNQPQHF
cdr3_nt: TGTGCCAGCAGTGATGGTTGGGGCAATCAGCCCCAGCATTTT

d_call: NA
v_call: TRBV14
j_call: TRBJ2-7
clone_size: NA
cdr3_aa: CASSQVGSSYEQYF
cdr3_nt: TGTGCCAGCAGCCAAGTTGGGTCCTCCTACGAGCAGTACTTC

d_call: NA
v_call: TRBV27
j_call: TRBJ2-3
clone_size: NA
cdr3_aa: CASSLSMSDTQYF
cdr3_nt: TGTGCCAGCAGTTTATCGATGTCAGATACGCAGTATTTT

d_call: NA
v_call: TRBV6-1
j_call: TRBJ1-1
clone_size: once
cdr3_aa: CASSGPQGGAFF
cdr3_nt: TGTGCCAGCAGTGGCCCCCAGGGTGGAGCTTTCTTT

d_call: NA
v_call: TRBV7-9
j_call: TRBJ2-2
clone_size: many
cdr3_aa: CASSTGLGNTGELFF
cdr3_nt: TGTGCCAGCAGCACGGGACTGGGCAACACCGGGGAGCTGTTTTTT

d_call: TRBD1
v_call: TRBV5-6
j_call: TRBJ2-2
clone_size: NA
cdr3_aa: CASSPGQRPNTGELFF
cdr3_nt: TGTGCCAGCAGCCCGGGACAGCGCCCGAACACCGGGGAGCTGTTTTTT

d_call: NA
v_call: TRBV30
j_call: TRBJ1-2
clone_size: NA
cdr3_aa: CAWSYVMGGSGYTF
cdr3_nt: TGTGCCTGGAGTTACGTGATGGGAGGGTCGGGCTACACCTTC

d_call: TRBD1
v_call: TRBV4-1
j_call: TRBJ2-3
clone_size: NA
cdr3_aa: CASSQEYRDRGTDTQYF
cdr3_nt: TGCGCCAGCAGCCAAGAGTACCGGGACAGGGGCACAGATACGCAGTATTTT

d_call: TRBD1
v_call: TRBV27
j_call: TRBJ1-5
clone_size: once
cdr3_aa: CASSIGQGPNQPQHF
cdr3_nt: TGTGCCAGCAGCATTGGACAGGGGCCTAATCAGCCCCAGCATTTT

d_call: NA
v_call: TRBV7-8
j_call: TRBJ1-3
clone_size: NA
cdr3_aa: CASSLSLSGNTIYF
cdr3_nt: TGTGCCAGCAGCTTAAGCCTCTCTGGAAACACCATATATTTT

d_call: TRBD1
v_call: TRBV30
j_call: TRBJ2-3
clone_size: NA
cdr3_aa: CAWSVGTETDTQYF
cdr3_nt: TGTGCCTGGAGTGTGGGGACAGAGACAGATACGCAGTATTTT

d_call: NA
v_call: TRBV7-6
j_call: TRBJ2-5
clone_size: NA
cdr3_aa: CASSLQANQETQYF
cdr3_nt: TGTGCCAGCAGCTTACAGGCGAACCAAGAGACCCAGTACTTC

d_call: NA
v_call: TRBV2
j_call: TRBJ2-1
clone_size: few
cdr3_aa: CATGDPYNEQFF
cdr3_nt: TGTGCCACCGGGGACCCATACAATGAGCAGTTCTTC

d_call: TRBD2
v_call: TRBV4-2
j_call: TRBJ2-1
clone_size: few
cdr3_aa: CASRPSGGPGEQFF
cdr3_nt: TGTGCCAGCAGGCCTAGCGGGGGCCCAGGAGAGCAGTTCTTC

d_call: NA
v_call: TRBV30
j_call: TRBJ2-2
clone_size: few
cdr3_aa: CAWSVLTVEPHTGELFF
cdr3_nt: TGTGCCTGGAGTGTACTGACAGTGGAGCCTCACACCGGGGAGCTGTTTTTT

d_call: NA
v_call: TRBV5-6
j_call: TRBJ1-1
clone_size: once
cdr3_aa: CASSPGQSNTEAFF
cdr3_nt: TGTGCCAGCAGCCCTGGACAGTCGAACACTGAAGCTTTCTTT

d_call: TRBD1
v_call: TRBV30
j_call: TRBJ2-1
clone_size: NA
cdr3_aa: CAWDDRVGGGDEQFF
cdr3_nt: TGTGCCTGGGACGACAGGGTGGGCGGCGGCGATGAGCAGTTCTTC

d_call: NA
v_call: TRBV5-1
j_call: TRBJ2-7
clone_size: NA
cdr3_aa: CASQQGNSYEQYF
cdr3_nt: TGCGCCAGCCAACAGGGAAACTCCTACGAGCAGTACTTC